This T cell receptor (beta chain) comes out of a study of cytomegalovirus exposure and HLA in healthy donors listed by TCRdb under 2017. The study in broad terms: In an earlier analysis of 450 to 750 of the donors, 276 Gb of sequence data and approximately 120 million unique TCR beta sequences from about 190 million T cells were reported. Donor age, sex, ethnicity and CMV serostatus were compiled alongside the repertoire data. The aim of the study was to test whether cataloging public T cell receptors could identify signatures of past pathogen exposure. All discovery cohort repertoires had been generated using a single sequencing platform. About five DR-DQ haplotypes were treated as single units for association and clustering because of strong linkage in the cohort. The study combined high-throughput TCR immunosequencing, statistical association of individual TCRs with disease status, and machine learning to predict cytomegalovirus infection status. Using immunosequencing, the study profiled T cell repertoires from approximately 700 subjects and related those repertoires to cytomegalovirus serostatus. A later genetic analysis used genome-wide SNP genotypes for about 65% of the roughly 670 donors, treating that subset as a discovery cohort. Class I and class II HLA loci were covered by the typing at four-digit resolution. An early release that covered more than 550 HLA-typed donors contained approximately 320 gigabases of sequencing data and 65 million to 100 million unique TCR sequences. Among the roughly 400 genotyped donors, approximately 82% belonged to the genetic ancestry cluster associated with self-reported Caucasian donors. A separate validation cohort of roughly 130 different subjects was used in addition to the roughly 670-subject first cohort. The later analysis used no new phenotypic data to find candidate immune exposures, relying instead on TCR beta sequences and their occurrence across donors. In a later analysis, previously published TCR beta repertoires from more than 500 donors were re-analyzed and high-resolution HLA genotyping was added so that TCR occurrence patterns could be studied. On average, 235,054 unique TCR beta nucleotide sequences were sequenced per donor among fewer than 500 genotyped donors of the cohort, with about 17% of those sequences being non-productive. An earlier analysis of 500 to 650 of the donors applied high-throughput TCR beta sequencing to assess whether each TCR beta V gene segment acted as functional or pseudogenic. The number of donors typed differed by locus, with about 629-630 for A, B, C, DRB1 and DQB1, over 500 for DQA1, over 600 for DPA1, and over 400 for DPB1. Broader findings and caveats from the paper: A later analysis found that TCR association rates varied across HLA loci, with DRB1 alleles showing the most associated TCRs and HLA-C alleles the fewest. Several of the top co-occurrence clusters appeared to be linked to parvovirus B19, influenza, CMV and Epstein-Barr virus, according to a later analysis. Most CMV-associated TCR beta chains appeared to be HLA-restricted in a later analysis, and the HLA associations seemed to be driven largely by CMV exposure. Roughly 17 rarely observed V segments, including chromosome 9 orphons, were excluded from the earlier analysis of approximately 500 of the donors because counts were too low. According to a later genetic analysis, donors in an Asian-associated ancestry cluster had fewer N-insertions in productive TCRs than the approximately 650-donor mean. Only TCR beta chains were sequenced in this cohort, and the absence of alpha or paired-chain data limited detectable features. A group of highly shared sequence variants was considered likely to be a technical artifact of the sequencing pipeline. Assigning TCR associations to individual alleles was difficult when HLA alleles, especially DR and DQ, strongly co-occurred. A later genetic analysis associated a missense DCLRE1C variant with V-gene and J-gene trimming of TCR beta chains, and an independent cohort replicated the association. In a later analysis, HLA-associated TCR beta chains showed more clonal expansion and lower generation probabilities than non-associated chains that were equally common. An earlier analysis of several hundred of the donors showed that most TCR beta V segments appeared in productive rearrangements either about 87% or about 30% of the time, which broadly matched IMGT annotations. A few of the identified cytomegalovirus-associated TCR beta chains were confirmed in vitro to be specific for cytomegalovirus antigens. The authors suggested that the approach could potentially be extended to other disease states and immunological phenotypes. The classifier was reported to diagnose cytomegalovirus status with high specificity and sensitivity in both the original and validation cohorts. Specific HLA alleles were associated with some 15,000 TCR beta sequences at a false discovery rate of 0.05 in a later analysis. A total of 164 TCR beta chains were listed by the study as associated with cytomegalovirus. HLA typing was unavailable for some donors at each locus, so association tests used only the typed subset. While some public TCRs were present in many individuals, most TCR sequences turned up only very rarely across donors. The presence/absence analyses assumed that sequencing depth was roughly uniform across donors, and that assumption may not be true. Immune exposure information for the cohort was limited to CMV serostatus. Some IMGT-functional V segments, including TRBV6-2 and TRBV6-3, could not be distinguished by the 87-base-pair reads and were therefore excluded. A further reported finding was that TCR beta sequences accurately predicted the HLA-A and HLA-B alleles for most subjects in the first cohort. Correlated functional status among segregating V segments might be attributable to linkage disequilibrium, but an unknown experimental factor could not be ruled out.

A word on this clone: Its antigen is currently not known. Base qualities are not at hand, and no much larger clone is one base apart.

In total, over 600 healthy bone marrow donors made up the cohort. All cohort members were sampled while nominally healthy, although unrecorded immune exposures were likely present. The donor was CMV seropositive and was included in the group of around 300 seropositive cohort members. Each donor provided a peripheral blood sample, and peripheral blood mononuclear cells were used for TCR beta sequencing. The Qiagen DNeasy Blood Extraction Kit was used to extract genomic DNA from the blood cell samples. Libraries were built with the immunoSEQ multiplex PCR assay. A mixture of 60 forward primers for TCR Vbeta segments and 13 reverse primers for TCR Jbeta segments was used in the multiplex PCR. The CDR3 region of rearranged TCR beta genes was amplified from genomic DNA with a multiplex PCR assay. The Illumina HiSeq System was used to sequence the amplified TCR beta libraries as 87-base-pair reads. Per the original workflow: Across the roughly 640 repertoires, a later analysis counted roughly 77 million unique TCR beta chains, around 10 million of which were shared by at least two donors. To remove PCR and sequencing errors, raw reads were error-corrected and collapsed into unique sequences using a nearest-neighbor algorithm that merged closely related sequences. Alignment of CDR3 sequences to IMGT reference sequences was used to assign V, D and J gene segments. For a sequence to be retained, at least a six-nucleotide match to both a V gene segment and a J gene segment was required. A rearrangement was called productive if the CDR3 had no stop codons and remained in frame with V and J, and every other rearrangement was called non-productive. CDR3 was defined by IMGT convention, running from the second conserved V-encoded cysteine to the conserved J-encoded phenylalanine. The earlier analysis of some 580 of the donors excluded any sequence lacking an unambiguous match to a single V gene segment. An earlier analysis of almost 600 of the donors classified V segments as functional when productive rearrangements were above 56.7% and as segregating when the standard deviation between donors was above 5%. A statistical classification framework was built to diagnose cytomegalovirus status from the catalog of TCR beta chain sequences. A later analysis assigned V and J genes by comparing TCR nucleotide sequences with IMGT/GENE-DB human TR gene sequences. In a later analysis, CDR3 sequences and most-parsimonious VDJ recombination scenarios were assigned using the TCRdist pipeline. In a later analysis, each TCR beta chain was defined by its CDR3 amino acid sequence together with its V-gene family, and reads without a unique V-gene family were excluded. In a later analysis, 450 to 600 highly shared, low-generation-probability nucleotide sequences were removed to address suspected cross-contamination and a sequencing artifact. In a later analysis, a clonal expansion index was calculated for each public chain from normalized within-repertoire ranks of inferred template counts. Generation probabilities in a later analysis came from a VDJ recombination model fitted to out-of-frame rearrangements, and those results were checked against IGoR. In a later analysis, TCR-TCR, TCR-HLA and TCR-CMV co-occurrence was scored with hypergeometric tests, and a repertoire-size bias correction was applied to TCR pairs. To estimate false discovery rates, a later analysis permuted the HLA or CMV assignments 20 times. In a later analysis, co-occurring TCRs were grouped with DBSCAN, and TCRdist sequence similarity was added when clustering was performed within HLA-allele-positive subsets. Co-occurrence clustering excluded repertoires with fewer than 30,000 or more than 120,000 public chains, plus five with anomalous nucleotide sharing. In TCRdb, the immuneACCESS table is reduced to in-frame sequences with V and J assigned. These tables do not hold every clone; where another copy was compared, an unresolved V gene accounts for under half, and the others remain unexplained. D and trimming come from the DNA, and the V and J calls and clone size come from that table. The sample profile shows 150,000 to 200,000 clones; around 80% of them were found once. About 7.7% of the sample belongs to the ten largest clones.

The CDR1 and CDR2 encoded by the germline V gene (reference sequence) are SEHNR and FQNEAQ. The CDR3 measures 15 amino acids from cysteine to phenylalanine. Just CDR3 DNA is preserved here, 45 bases in frame from base 1. The V end loses 5 bases and the J end loses 2 bases, and a stretch of 13 bases separates them. The chain couples TRBV7-9 to TRBJ2-1; matching of 5 bases hints at TRBD1 as the D gene. The sequenced sample consisted of PBMCs. The sequence came from a woman aged 40 to 55 in good health and CMV-seropositive. The DNA sequence is TGTGCCAGCAGCCCCGCTACGGACACCTACAATGAGCAGTTCTTC. Its protein is CASSPATDTYNEQFF. Joined to the reference TRBV7-9 and TRBJ2-1 proteins, this CDR3 gives the full variable domain: DTGVSQNPRHKITKRGQNVTFRCDPISEHNRLYWYRQTLGQGPEFLTYFQNEAQLEKSRLLSDRFSAERPKGSFSTLEIQRTEQGDSAMYLCASSPATDTYNEQFFGPGTRLTVL.